This TCR beta chain appears in the sequencing data of a study of long-term antiretroviral therapy in people with HIV. Broader study findings: Even long-term ART left TRB diversity below transplant donor controls, despite gains.

This clone came up a few times. Its target is not known. Survey-level immunoSEQ v3.0 assays were run. Assay: immunoSEQ multiplex PCR; the TCRdb copy retains only in-frame clones and omits some. The table has 13,000 or so clones, 80% seen once. CDR1 is SNHLY and CDR2 is FYNNEI in the germline V gene. V trimming: 5 bases; J trimming: 7 bases; junction bases outside the gene matches: 6. The CDR3 loop spans 15 amino acids. The sequence came from a middle-aged man with HIV. Sequenced material: unsorted PBMCs, taken 3.2 years before starting antiretroviral therapy. This chain links TRBV2 with TRBJ1-6, with TRBD1 identical over 9 bases. The CDR3 is CASSIEGQGNSPLHF. The CDR3 DNA reads as TGTGCCAGCAGTATCGAGGGACAGGGAAATTCACCCCTCCACTTT.